The rows below give T cell receptor beta chains drawn from one sample of a study of blood T cell repertoires in COVID-19. This table comes from immunoSEQ multiplex PCR, and its TCRdb copy is limited to in-frame clones, with some not included. Among roughly 220,000 clones listed, approximately 90% were seen once. The sequenced sample consisted of PBMCs or T cells enriched from blood (not recorded which). These receptors all stem from a woman younger than 45 who had recovered from COVID-19. CDR3s include the opening cysteine and the closing phenylalanine or tryptophan. The D gene is left open where the match is weak. Size is stated for part of the rows, as once, few or many counts, or as a class when the clone is expanded.

>TRBV7-6|NA|TRBJ2-1|NA
CASSPSGLNEQFF
TGTGCCAGCAGCCCCAGCGGGTTGAATGAGCAGTTCTTC
>TRBV19|NA|TRBJ1-4|NA
CASSTNIAVFF
TGTGCCAGTAGTACCAATATTGCGGTGTTTTTT
>TRBV6-4|few|TRBJ2-1|NA
CASSRGENEQFF
TGTGCCAGCAGTCGCGGGGAGAATGAGCAGTTCTTC
>TRBV6-5|NA|TRBJ1-2|TRBD1
CASSYLRGQGYGYTF
TGTGCCAGCAGTTACCTCAGGGGGCAGGGCTATGGCTACACCTTC
>TRBV2|NA|TRBJ2-7|NA
CASSIRERTYEQYF
TGTGCCAGCAGTATAAGGGAGCGAACCTACGAGCAGTACTTC
>TRBV5-4|NA|TRBJ2-5|TRBD1
CASSVQGARETQYF
TGTGCCAGCAGCGTACAGGGGGCGCGGGAGACCCAGTACTTC
>TRBV7-2|NA|TRBJ1-1|NA
CASSFSENTEAFF
TGTGCCAGCAGCTTCAGTGAGAACACTGAAGCTTTCTTT
>TRBV5-1|NA|TRBJ1-4|TRBD1
CASSLGDRDNEKLFF
TGCGCCAGCAGCTTGGGGGACAGGGATAATGAAAAACTGTTTTTT
>TRBV7-3|once|TRBJ2-4|TRBD2
CASSSGTTTKNIQYF
TGTGCCAGCAGCTCCGGGACTACGACTAAAAACATTCAGTACTTC
>TRBV4-3|NA|TRBJ2-7|TRBD1
CASSRRDSSYEQYF
TGCGCCAGCAGCCGTCGGGACAGTTCCTACGAGCAGTACTTC
>TRBV4-2|NA|TRBJ2-7|NA
CASSQDGSGPLGEQYF
TGTGCCAGCAGCCAAGATGGGTCCGGTCCACTAGGGGAGCAGTACTTC
>TRBV11-1|NA|TRBJ2-3|NA
CASSLGGQSTDTQYF
TGTGCCAGCAGCTTGGGGGGGCAAAGCACAGATACGCAGTATTTT
>TRBV7-9|NA|TRBJ2-5|TRBD2
CASSSDSGGRQETQYF
TGTGCCAGCAGCTCCGATAGCGGGGGGAGACAAGAGACCCAGTACTTC
>TRBV6-5|once|TRBJ1-5|TRBD1
CASDRVSNQPQHF
TGTGCCAGCGACAGGGTTAGCAATCAGCCCCAGCATTTT
>TRBV5-4|NA|TRBJ2-5|NA
CATSFQGGETQYF
TGTGCCACCTCTTTCCAGGGAGGCGAGACCCAGTACTTC
>TRBV4-1|few|TRBJ1-2|NA
CASSHETAIYGYTF
TGCGCCAGCAGCCACGAGACAGCAATCTATGGCTACACCTTC
>TRBV18|NA|TRBJ2-7|NA
CASSRGKGLWNEQYF
TGTGCCAGCTCCCGGGGGAAGGGGTTGTGGAACGAGCAGTACTTC
>TRBV7-8|NA|TRBJ1-1|NA
CASSSAGLRNTEAFF
TGTGCCAGCAGCTCCGCAGGTCTCAGGAACACTGAAGCTTTCTTT
>TRBV21-1|once|TRBJ1-2|NA
CASSTGTAAYSHNYGYTF
TGTGCCAGCAGCACCGGGACAGCTGCGTACTCGCACAATTATGGCTACACCTTC
>TRBV9|NA|TRBJ2-1|NA
CASSASASSYNEQFF
TGTGCCAGCAGCGCGAGCGCAAGCTCCTACAATGAGCAGTTCTTC
>TRBV5-4|NA|TRBJ2-7|NA
CASSFSRNSYEQYF
TGTGCCAGCAGCTTTTCCAGGAACTCCTACGAGCAGTACTTC
>TRBV4-3|few|TRBJ1-5|NA
CASSQERHSNQPQHF
TGCGCCAGCAGCCAAGAACGACATAGCAATCAGCCCCAGCATTTT
>TRBV19|once|TRBJ1-1|NA
CASSIYLDSIGDTEAFF
TGTGCCAGTAGTATATATCTGGACAGCATAGGGGACACTGAAGCTTTCTTT
>TRBV9|NA|TRBJ2-7|TRBD1
CASSAGGSYEQYF
TGTGCCAGCAGCGCAGGGGGCAGCTACGAGCAGTACTTC
>TRBV19|NA|TRBJ1-5|TRBD1
CASSKPTGTGDRQPQHF
TGTGCCAGTAGTAAGCCAACCGGGACAGGGGATCGACAGCCCCAGCATTTT
>TRBV12-3/TRBV12-4|NA|TRBJ2-3|NA
CASSFRESDTQYF
TGTGCCAGCAGTTTCAGGGAATCAGATACGCAGTATTTT
>TRBV29-1|NA|TRBJ1-1|TRBD1
CSVESGTGGGTEAFF
TGCAGCGTTGAATCGGGGACAGGGGGCGGCACTGAAGCTTTCTTT
>TRBV11-2|NA|TRBJ1-2|TRBD1
CASSPWEGQGKGGYTF
TGTGCCAGCAGCCCTTGGGAAGGACAGGGGAAAGGCGGCTACACCTTC
>TRBV18|NA|TRBJ2-7|TRBD1
CASSPPGTDYEQYF
TGTGCCAGCTCACCACCGGGGACAGACTACGAGCAGTACTTC
>TRBV7-8|NA|TRBJ1-5|NA
CASSLESYYRNQPQHF
TGTGCCAGCAGCTTAGAATCCTATTACCGCAATCAGCCCCAGCATTTT
>TRBV7-6|NA|TRBJ1-1|TRBD1
CASSLANRGSEAFF
TGTGCCAGCAGCTTAGCGAACAGGGGATCTGAAGCTTTCTTT
>TRBV5-4|NA|TRBJ2-3|NA
CASSRTSSTDTQYF
TGTGCCAGCAGCCGGACAAGTAGCACAGATACGCAGTATTTT
>TRBV6-5|NA|TRBJ2-7|NA
CATQGSAYEQYF
TGTGCCACCCAGGGGTCGGCCTACGAGCAGTACTTC
>TRBV4-3|many|TRBJ2-2|NA
CASSQDGTGVNGELFF
TGCGCCAGCAGCCAAGACGGGACGGGGGTGAACGGGGAGCTGTTTTTT
>TRBV4-2|once|TRBJ2-3|TRBD2
CASSQELAGGGTDTQYF
TGTGCCAGCAGCCAAGAGTTAGCGGGGGGCGGCACAGATACGCAGTATTTT
>TRBV18|NA|TRBJ2-3|NA
CASSLTSRTDTQYF
TGTGCCAGCTCGCTCACTAGCAGGACAGATACGCAGTATTTT
>TRBV11-3|NA|TRBJ1-3|NA
CASSLYSGNTIYF
TGTGCCAGCAGCTTGTACTCTGGAAACACCATATATTTT
>TRBV3-1/TRBV3-2|NA|TRBJ2-2|NA
CASSQVETYPGELFF
TGTGCCAGCAGCCAAGTGGAGACCTACCCCGGGGAGCTGTTTTTT
>TRBV18|NA|TRBJ2-7|TRBD1
CASAPGQFSYEQYF
TGTGCCAGCGCCCCGGGACAGTTTTCCTACGAGCAGTACTTC
>TRBV14|NA|TRBJ2-3|TRBD1
CASSQPGQPTDTQYF
TGTGCCAGCAGCCAACCGGGACAGCCCACAGATACGCAGTATTTT
>TRBV10-3|NA|TRBJ1-2|NA
CAISVDGSYGYTF
TGTGCCATCAGTGTCGACGGGAGCTATGGCTACACCTTC
>TRBV4-3|NA|TRBJ1-6|TRBD1
CASSQAPGQGFNSPLHF
TGCGCCAGCAGCCAAGCGCCGGGACAGGGCTTCAATTCACCCCTCCACTTT
>TRBV19|NA|TRBJ2-1|NA
CASSNPGRGSGNEQFF
TGTGCCAGTAGTAACCCGGGACGGGGGTCCGGGAATGAGCAGTTCTTC
>TRBV27|NA|TRBJ1-1|NA
CASSLRRITEAFF
TGTGCCAGCAGTCTACGGCGGATCACTGAAGCTTTCTTT
>TRBV24-1|NA|TRBJ2-3|NA
CATSAGGRGSTDTQYF
TGTGCCACCAGTGCCGGGGGGCGGGGGAGCACAGATACGCAGTATTTT
>TRBV6-2/TRBV6-3|NA|TRBJ1-6|TRBD1
CASSDRAWNSPLHF
TGTGCCAGCAGTGACAGGGCGTGGAATTCACCCCTCCACTTT
>TRBV6-5|NA|TRBJ1-1|TRBD1
CASSYSRGRDTEAFF
TGTGCCAGCAGTTACTCGAGGGGGCGGGACACTGAAGCTTTCTTT
>TRBV27|many|TRBJ2-1|TRBD1
CASSQTGGPYNEQFF
TGTGCCAGCAGTCAGACAGGGGGCCCCTACAATGAGCAGTTCTTC
>TRBV5-1|few|TRBJ1-5|NA
CASVGVQPQHF
TGCGCCAGCGTCGGGGTTCAGCCCCAGCATTTT
>TRBV4-3|NA|TRBJ1-5|NA
CASSQDRQVNQPQHF
TGCGCCAGCAGCCAAGATAGACAGGTCAATCAGCCCCAGCATTTT